These 6 T cell receptor beta chains were sequenced from one sample in a study of glioma-infiltrating T cells. TCR alpha and beta CDR3 regions were amplified from RNA using iRepertoire nested multiplex PCR. TCRdb re-called the multiplex PCR reads with MiXCR, one entry per CDR3 protein. The table lists approximately 110,000 distinct CDR3 sequences, roughly 20% of them singletons. The sample was glioma tissue, nonneoplastic brain tissue, or PBMCs (not recorded which). The receptors were sampled from a human donor with low-grade glioma or glioblastoma, undergoing nonglioma brain surgery, or in good health (not recorded which).

This clonotype was detected ten times or more. The chain couples TRBV19 to TRBJ1-5; D gene ambiguous. V shed 6 bases and J shed 0 bases, with 9 bases lying between them. The CDR3 is 14 amino acids. The germline gives CDR1 LNHDA, CDR2 SQIVND (reference sequence). CDR3 region: CASRSYNSNQPQHF. The CDR3 DNA is TGTGCCAGTAGAAGTTACAATAGCAATCAGCCCCAGCATTTT.

As to this clonotype: A read error may explain this, as a much larger clone is one base away. CDR3: CASRLGTGVETQYF. CDR3 in DNA: TGCGCCAGCAGACTCGGGACAGGGGTAGAGACCCAGTACTTC. The chain carries TRBV4-1 and TRBJ2-5, with 10 bases that match TRBD1. Germline CDR1 and CDR2: MGHRA and YSYEKL. V lost 6 bases to trimming and J lost 4 bases; unmatched junction nucleotides: 5. The CDR3 length is 14 residues.

This clonotype was recorded many times. The genes are TRBV18 and TRBJ2-3, with D unresolved. Germline CDR1 KGHSH, CDR2 LQKENI. V dropped 0 bases and J dropped 6 bases, with 7 bases sitting between them. The CDR3 is made up of 13 amino acids. CDR3 coding DNA: TGTGCCAGCTCACCACCCGCATTGGATACGCAGTATTTT. Translated, it gives CASSPPALDTQYF.

About this clonotype itself: Sequence at one end of the junction differs from germline and may be a read error. This chain links TRBV3-1 with TRBJ1-5; unclear D gene. Germline CDR1 reads LGHDT; CDR2 reads YNNKEL (reference sequence). This CDR3 contains 12 residues. The CDR3 bases are TGTGCCAGCAGCCAAGTTGGTCAGCCCCAACATTTT. Amino acids: CASSQVGQPQHF. The full variable domain, rest sourced from reference TRBV3-1 and TRBJ1-5, is DTAVSQTPKYLVTQMGNDKSIKCEQNLGHDTMYWYKQDSKKFLKIMFSYNNKELIINETVPNRFSPKSPDKAHLNLHINSLELGDSAVYFCASSQVGQPQHFGDGTRLSIL.

Points on this clonotype: This may stem from a read error, because a much larger clone lies one nucleotide away. J is TRBJ2-7 and V is TRBV19, with 9 bases fitting TRBD2. The germline V gene encodes CDR1 LNHDA and CDR2 SQIVND (reference sequence). This CDR3 region has 15 residues. J was trimmed by 7 bases and V by 6 bases; bases with no gene match: 13. The CDR3 region has the DNA TGTGCCAGTAGAGATCTAGCGGGATGGGAGAATGAGCAGTACTTC. Its protein is CASRDLAGWENEQYF.

V and J are TRBV19 and TRBJ2-7; 8 bases line up with TRBD2. Germline loops: CDR1 LNHDA, CDR2 SQIVND (reference sequence). This CDR3 comprises 15 residues. Unmatched junction bases numbered 7, after V lost 4 bases and J lost 2 bases. The CDR3 reads CASSTPPAGAYEQYF. Written as DNA, the CDR3 is TGTGCCAGTAGTACCCCCCCAGCGGGAGCCTACGAGCAGTACTTC.